The count of the clone carrying this T cell receptor (beta chain) is one. The antigen is not known. Use of 60 Vbeta and 13 Jbeta primers characterized the PCR. Sequencing was performed with immunoSEQ multiplex PCR; in TCRdb, only in-frame clones are kept and a portion is missing. The sample consists of about 95,000 clones, 81% of them appearing once. The CDR3 is 11 amino acids. Per the germline V gene, CDR1 is DFQATT and CDR2 is SNEGSKA (reference sequence). The J segment lost 14 bases and the V segment lost 3 bases, leaving 5 bases of the junction unmatched. This entry belongs to a study of cytomegalovirus exposure and HLA in healthy donors. Study outcomes and limitations: The study put some 160 TCR beta chains on its list as cytomegalovirus-associated.

Material: PBMCs. V is TRBV20-1 and J is TRBJ2-1; 9 positions agree with TRBD2. The receptor's source is a woman in her sixties or seventies in good health and CMV-seropositive. The CDR3 region is CSARAGTSKFF. The CDR3 nucleotides are TGCAGTGCTAGGGCCGGGACTAGCAAGTTCTTC.